Below, 21 T cell receptor beta chains from the same sample are listed, as sequenced in a study of CD8 T cells in Susac syndrome. Random hexamers primed reverse transcription of roughly 0.5 to 1 ug RNA. TCRdb reprocessed the immunoSEQ multiplex PCR reads via MiXCR and lists one record per CDR3 protein. The data show around 300,000 distinct CDR3 sequences, with under 95% seen just once and less than 0.08% held by the top ten. Material for sequencing was CD4+ T cells from PBMCs. Source of these receptors: a human donor with multiple sclerosis.

The chain carries TRBV5-1 and TRBJ2-2, with D perhaps being TRBD1 or TRBD2 (6 bases each). CDR3 length: 17 amino acids. The V end lost 6 bases, the J end lost 6 bases, and 24 bases lay between the germline ends. Per germline, CDR1 SGHRS and CDR2 YFSETQ. In nucleotides, the CDR3 is TGCGCCAGCAAGAGGAACAGGGAGGTCGATATTGCCGGGGAGCTGTTTTTT. Its protein product is CASKRNREVDIAGELFF.

The V and J genes are TRBV4-2 and TRBJ2-2; no clear D gene. The V end lost 2 bases, the J end lost 5 bases, and 6 bases lay between the germline ends. CDR3 length: 13 amino acids. The germline V gene has CDR1 LGHNA and CDR2 YNFKEQ. CDR3 loop: CASSQFQTGELFF. The CDR3 region has the DNA TGTGCCAGCAGCCAATTCCAGACCGGGGAGCTGTTTTTT.

This rearrangement joins TRBV7-8 to TRBJ2-5; 11 bases align to TRBD2. Trimming took 0 bases from V and 5 from J; bases not matched to a gene: 8. The CDR3 has 17 amino acids. CDR1 and CDR2 from the germline V gene are SGHVS and FQNEAQ. For the CDR3, the DNA is TGTGCCAGCAGCTTAGCGGGCTCGGCTAGCGGGAGGGAGACCCAGTACTTC. Its translation is CASSLAGSASGRETQYF.

The rearrangement links TRBV29-1 to TRBJ1-1; 7 nucleotides agree with TRBD1. Germline assignment: CDR1 SQVTM and CDR2 ANQGSEA. V lost 4 bases, J lost 8 bases, and 4 bases stayed unmatched. The CDR3 loop spans 11 amino acids. CDR3 sequence: CSVVGQKEAFF. CDR3 DNA sequence: TGCAGCGTTGTGGGACAGAAAGAAGCTTTCTTT.

V is TRBV24-1 and J is TRBJ1-1; no reliable D call. The CDR3 is made up of 11 amino acids. Trimming stripped 7 bases from V and 6 bases from J, with 8 bases between. Looked up from germline, CDR1 is KGHDR and CDR2 is SFDVKD. The CDR3 protein is CATREVPEAFF. The CDR3 DNA is TGTGCCACCAGGGAGGTCCCTGAAGCTTTCTTT.

The rearrangement links TRBV30 to TRBJ1-5; tentative D call: TRBD1 (6 bases). CDR1 is GTSNPN, CDR2 SVGIG, per germline (reference sequence). V was pared by 1 base and J by 0 bases, with 10 bases between. The CDR3 sequence is 15 residues long. CDR3 nucleotides: TGTGCCTGGAGTGAGGACAGCGCTAGCAATCAGCCCCAGCATTTT. As protein: CAWSEDSASNQPQHF.

CDR3 amino acids: CASSLRDTYTDTQYF. CDR3 sequence (DNA): TGTGCCAGCAGCTTAAGGGACACATACACAGATACGCAGTATTTT. The rearrangement joins TRBV27 to TRBJ2-3, with D perhaps TRBD1 (6 bases). The CDR3 length is 15 residues. V was cut by 6 bases and J by 2 bases, with 15 bases left in between. CDR1 is MNHEY and CDR2 is SMNVEV in the germline V gene (reference sequence).

The chain combines TRBV19 with TRBJ2-4, with D tentatively TRBD2 (5 bases). Deletions cut 0 bases from V and 0 bases from J, with 9 bases between. Germline loops: CDR1 LNHDA, CDR2 SQIVND (reference sequence). The CDR3 has 16 residues. CDR3 residues: CASSIDRTLAKNIQYF. Written as DNA, the CDR3 is TGTGCCAGTAGTATAGACAGGACTCTAGCCAAAAACATTCAGTACTTC.

V usage is TRBV7-2 and J usage is TRBJ2-3, with TRBD1 as a possible D gene (5 bases). This CDR3 has 13 amino acids. Between the trimmed V and J ends, which lost 3 bases and 6 bases, there was a span of 10 bases. Per the germline V gene, CDR1 is SGHTA and CDR2 is FQGNSA. The CDR3 DNA is TGTGCCAGCAGCTTTCAGGGTTCGGATACGCAGTATTTT. This encodes CASSFQGSDTQYF.

The DNA for the CDR3 is TGTGCCAGCAGATATAGCGGGGGGGCGGCAGAGACCCAGTACTTC. This translates into CASRYSGGAAETQYF. The V gene is TRBV12-3 or TRBV12-4, the J gene TRBJ2-5, with 11 positions matching TRBD2. The CDR3 sequence is 15 residues long. The junction had 7 bases not matched to a gene; V was cut back by 6 bases and J by 4 bases.

The chain couples TRBV18 to TRBJ1-1, with 11 bases matching TRBD1. Germline V gene sequence: CDR1 KGHSH, CDR2 LQKENI. Trimming at V came to 3 bases and at J to 0 bases, leaving 6 bases not matched to a gene. This CDR3 is built from 17 residues. The CDR3 here is CASSPRTGGAMNTEAFF. The CDR3 coding sequence is TGTGCCAGCTCACCCCGGACAGGGGGCGCGATGAACACTGAAGCTTTCTTT.

CDR3 bases: TGTGCCAGCAGCGCACGTAGCGGAAACATTCAGTACTTC. It encodes CASSARSGNIQYF. This chain links TRBV7-8 with TRBJ2-4; a possible D gene is TRBD2 (6 bases). V was pared by 5 bases and J by 6 bases, with 11 bases between. The CDR3 is 13 residues long. Looked up from germline, CDR1 is SGHVS and CDR2 is FQNEAQ.

The chain recombines TRBV7-8 with TRBJ1-1, with TRBD1 as a possible D gene (5 bases). CDR1 SGHVS and CDR2 FQNEAQ come from the germline V gene. The CDR3 spans 17 residues. The V gene lost 5 bases and the J gene lost 0 bases, with 19 bases spanning the gap. The CDR3 sequence is CASSRLISGTLNTEAFF. The CDR3, as DNA: TGTGCCAGCAGCCGTCTCATCTCCGGGACCTTGAACACTGAAGCTTTCTTT.

This rearrangement joins TRBV6-5 to TRBJ2-5; 7 bases match TRBD2. CDR1 is MNHEY, CDR2 SVGAGI, per germline. The junction had 8 bases not matched to a gene; V was cut back by 7 bases and J by 3 bases. The CDR3 is 14 residues long. CDR3 nucleotide sequence: TGTGCCAGCAATTCCGGGACTACTGAAGAGACCCAGTACTTC. It translates to CASNSGTTEETQYF.

V is TRBV10-3 and J is TRBJ2-4; D tentatively reads TRBD1 or TRBD2 (6 bases each). CDR1 ENHRY and CDR2 SYGVKD come from the germline V gene. This CDR3 comprises 14 residues. Trimming removed 2 bases at V and 8 bases at J, with 13 bases between. The chain's CDR3 is CAISELGGADIQYF. CDR3 bases: TGTGCCATCAGTGAGCTGGGGGGCGCGGACATTCAGTACTTC.

This sequence joins TRBV7-2 and TRBJ2-7, with D perhaps matching TRBD1 or TRBD2 (6 bases each). This CDR3 spans 17 amino acids. The V and J ends lost 1 base and 5 bases respectively, with 21 bases between them. Germline V lookup: CDR1 SGHTA, CDR2 FQGNSA. This CDR3 reads CASSLVGGALPIDEQYF. In DNA form, the CDR3 reads TGTGCCAGCAGCTTAGTGGGGGGCGCCCTGCCCATCGACGAGCAGTACTTC.

This chain connects TRBV2 to TRBJ1-1; TRBD1 aligns across 8 bases. Germline CDR1 reads SNHLY; CDR2 reads FYNNEI. The CDR3 runs to 14 residues. The V gene end was trimmed by 8 bases and the J gene end by 4 bases; junction bases not matched to a gene: 9. CDR3: CASGRQGRSTEAFF. The CDR3 DNA is TGTGCCAGCGGGAGACAGGGGAGGAGCACTGAAGCTTTCTTT.

J is TRBJ2-3 and V is TRBV20-1; 9 bases align to TRBD2. Germline CDR1 and CDR2: DFQATT and SNEGSKA (reference sequence). The CDR3 has 16 residues. The V segment lost 2 bases and the J segment 5 bases; nucleotides outside the gene matches: 11. CDR3 protein: CSARTSLAGAVDTQYF. The CDR3 bases are TGCAGTGCTAGAACGAGCTTAGCGGGAGCTGTAGATACGCAGTATTTT.

Only a few counts were recorded for this clonotype. This chain uses TRBV7-3 with TRBJ2-2; a weak D match, TRBD1 (6 bases). This CDR3 comprises 14 residues. With 1 base removed from V and 5 bases from J, the gap between germline ends came to 8 bases. CDR1 and CDR2 (germline): SGHTA, FQGTGA. CDR3 nucleotide sequence: TGTGCCAGCAGCTTAAAGGGGGATACCGGGGAGCTGTTTTTT. This encodes CASSLKGDTGELFF.

The CDR3 DNA sequence: TGCAGTGCTAGAGATTCGGCTAGCCCTCTGTACGAGCAGTACTTC. It codes for CSARDSASPLYEQYF. The chain recombines TRBV20-1 with TRBJ2-7; TRBD2 might be the D (5 bases). Per the germline V gene, CDR1 is DFQATT and CDR2 is SNEGSKA (reference sequence). Trimming left V 0 bases short and J 4 bases short, with 16 bases between. This CDR3 has 15 amino acids.

The V and J genes are TRBV7-2 and TRBJ2-3, with a tentative D call TRBD2 (6 bases). The germline V gene encodes CDR1 SGHTA and CDR2 FQGNSA. V was clipped by 5 bases and J by 4 bases, with 13 bases between them. This CDR3 is built from 14 residues. In nucleotides, the CDR3 is TGTGCCAGCAGCCTCCGGCGGGGTTCAGATACGCAGTATTTT. Translation: CASSLRRGSDTQYF.